This T cell receptor beta chain is drawn from a study of blood T cell repertoires in COVID-19. Study-level information: PBMCs, B-cell-depleted T cells, or T cells provided the cDNA or gDNA that made up the material.

Germline V lookup: CDR1 MDHEN, CDR2 SYDVKM. The trim removed 7 bases at V and 7 bases at J, leaving 19 bases unmatched. CDR3 length: 16 residues. Seattle patients were enrolled while actively infected and followed longitudinally. Authors' data handling: It was from reference gene primer amplification that nucleated cell counts were estimated. This table comes from immunoSEQ multiplex PCR, and its TCRdb copy is limited to in-frame clones, with some not included. V and J calls and clone size are as listed in that table; D and trimming were resolved from the DNA. Altogether approximately 210,000 clones are present, 70% to 85% being singletons, with the ten largest covering 7.8%.

This sequence originates from a woman older than 75 with COVID-19, enrolled during active disease. Sequences were obtained from peripheral blood. V usage is TRBV28 and J usage is TRBJ2-7, with 7 bases matching TRBD1. As DNA, the CDR3 is TGTGCCAGCAAGGACCGACAGGGAACCTCCCGAGGGGAGCAGTACTTC. This sequence encodes CASKDRQGTSRGEQYF.